These 18 T cell receptor beta chains share one sample of origin, sequenced in a study of blood T cell repertoires in COVID-19. Using immunoSEQ multiplex PCR, the repertoire was profiled, and TCRdb retains in-frame clones only, with some absent. The table shows roughly 280,000 clones, with 70% to 90% occurring only once. Source material: peripheral blood. These receptors originate from a man aged 18 to 30 with active or convalescent COVID-19.

The rearrangement links TRBV11-3 to TRBJ2-5; D is perhaps TRBD2 (6 bases). Between the trimmed V and J ends, which lost 2 bases and 5 bases, there was a span of 21 bases. From germline, CDR1 is SGHNT and CDR2 YENEEA. The CDR3 is made up of 17 amino acids. Here the CDR3 reads CASSLWFTGSEGETQYF. The CDR3 DNA reads TGTGCCAGCAGCTTATGGTTTACCGGGAGTGAGGGTGAGACCCAGTACTTC.

V is TRBV5-5 and J is TRBJ2-3; the D gene is possibly TRBD1 (5 bases). The V gene's germline CDR1 is SGHKS and CDR2 YYEKEE (reference sequence). This CDR3 region has 14 residues. Trimming removed 4 bases from V and 0 bases from J, with 9 bases in between. Written as DNA, the CDR3 is TGTGCCAGCAGCGCCGACAGTAGCACAGATACGCAGTATTTT. Translated, it gives CASSADSSTDTQYF.

The gene calls are TRBV11-2 and TRBJ1-4; D might be TRBD1 (5 bases). The CDR3 sequence is 15 residues long. Germline-derived CDR1 and CDR2 are SGHAT and FQNNGV. V lost 0 bases, J lost 5 bases, and 10 bases lay in between. CDR3 loop: CASSLDSGGNEKLFF. Here the CDR3 DNA reads TGTGCCAGCAGCTTAGACTCCGGGGGGAATGAAAAACTGTTTTTT.

The chain joins TRBV5-1 to TRBJ1-1; 8 nucleotides align to TRBD1. The CDR3 length is 15 residues. Germline V gives CDR1 SGHRS, CDR2 YFSETQ. The junction had 10 bases not matched to a gene; V was cut back by 3 bases and J by 6 bases. CDR3 sequence: CASSYIGQGVAEAFF. The CDR3 DNA sequence: TGCGCCAGCAGCTACATAGGACAGGGTGTGGCTGAAGCTTTCTTT.

This chain joins TRBV18 and TRBJ2-1; weak D call: TRBD1 (6 bases). Germline V gene data show CDR1 as KGHSH and CDR2 as LQKENI. The CDR3 runs 16 residues. Trimming pared 2 bases from V and 8 bases from J, leaving 19 bases between. This CDR3 reads CASSPFEGVRHDEQFF. DNA of the CDR3: TGTGCCAGCTCACCATTCGAGGGGGTCCGACATGATGAGCAGTTCTTC.

V gene TRBV30 combines with J gene TRBJ1-1, with D possibly matching TRBD1 (5 bases). The germline V gene encodes CDR1 GTSNPN and CDR2 SVGIG (reference sequence). There are 15 residues in the CDR3. V shed 0 bases and J shed 3 bases, with 14 bases lying between them. CDR3 sequence: CAWSVLPMGHTEAFF. The DNA for the CDR3 is TGTGCCTGGAGTGTCCTCCCCATGGGGCACACTGAAGCTTTCTTT.

The V call is TRBV7-3, the J call TRBJ2-1; 8 nucleotides align to TRBD2. CDR3 length: 15 residues. Germline V lookup: CDR1 SGHTA, CDR2 FQGTGA. V gave up 4 bases and J gave up 6 bases; unmatched junction bases: 8. The CDR3 DNA reads TGTGCCAGCAGCTCTGACTCCGGGACTAGCAATGAGCAGTTCTTC. This encodes CASSSDSGTSNEQFF.

The chain carries TRBV2 and TRBJ1-6; a possible D gene is TRBD1 (5 bases). V was pared by 6 bases and J by 8 bases, with 11 bases between. Germline lookup yields CDR1 SNHLY and CDR2 FYNNEI. The CDR3 consists of 13 residues. The DNA for the CDR3 is TGTGCCAGCAGGACAGTTAAGGATTCACCCCTCCACTTT. Its protein product is CASRTVKDSPLHF.

The V and J genes are TRBV3-1 (or the pseudogene TRBV3-2) and TRBJ2-1, with TRBD2 matching over 11 bases. The CDR3 spans 16 residues. Germline V gene sequence: CDR1 LGHDT, CDR2 YNNKEL (reference sequence). The junction had 3 bases not matched to a gene; V was cut back by 1 base and J by 4 bases. For the CDR3, the DNA is TGTGCCAGCAGCCAAGGTAGCGGGGGGGTATACAATGAGCAGTTCTTC. It translates to CASSQGSGGVYNEQFF.

In this sample, this clone turned up once. This chain joins TRBV19 and TRBJ1-2; 8 bases agree with TRBD1. The ends lost 3 bases at V and 4 bases at J; junction bases unmatched: 7. Per the germline V gene, CDR1 is LNHDA and CDR2 is SQIVND (reference sequence). The CDR3 sequence is 15 residues long. The chain's CDR3 is CASSMFTGGFYGYTF. CDR3 in DNA: TGTGCCAGTAGTATGTTCACAGGGGGTTTCTATGGCTACACCTTC.

The gene calls are TRBV5-1 and TRBJ2-7; 10 bases match TRBD1. The CDR3 is 14 residues long. From germline, CDR1 is SGHRS and CDR2 YFSETQ. J was trimmed by 7 bases and V by 3 bases; bases with no gene match: 7. Here the CDR3 reads CASSSRDRGGEQYF. The CDR3 DNA is TGCGCCAGCAGCTCCCGGGACAGGGGTGGAGAGCAGTACTTC.

The chain couples TRBV12-3 or TRBV12-4 to TRBJ2-7, with D unclear. V dropped 8 bases and J dropped 7 bases, with 12 bases sitting between them. This CDR3 has 11 amino acids. CDR3 in amino acids: CASGAPQEQYF. DNA for the CDR3: TGTGCCAGCGGAGCGCCCCAAGAGCAGTACTTC.

This clone was counted between two and nine times. The V gene is TRBV6-5, the J gene TRBJ1-2; weak D call: TRBD1 (5 bases). Germline CDR1 reads MNHEY; CDR2 reads SVGAGI. Trimming removed 8 bases at V and 7 bases at J, with 20 bases between. This CDR3 is built from 14 residues. The CDR3 region has the DNA TGTGCCAGCGGCCAGGGCAGCCAGATATCTGGCTACACCTTC. It yields the protein CASGQGSQISGYTF.

The genes are TRBV20-1 and TRBJ2-3; 7 nucleotides agree with TRBD1. The germline CDR1 and CDR2 sequences are DFQATT and SNEGSKA (reference sequence). The CDR3 runs 14 residues. V dropped 3 bases and J dropped 5; count of bases not matched to a gene: 8. DNA for the CDR3: TGCAGTGCTAGTCCTCAGGGGGTCGGAGATACGCAGTATTTT. Residues: CSASPQGVGDTQYF.

The J gene is TRBJ2-1, the V gene TRBV24-1; D gene unclear. CDR3 length: 14 amino acids. Germline V lookup: CDR1 KGHDR, CDR2 SFDVKD. Trimming cost V 4 bases and J 8 bases, with 14 bases left between them. CDR3 DNA: TGTGCCACCAGTGACCCCCCCCAGCGCGATGAGCAGTTCTTC. This gives the protein CATSDPPQRDEQFF.

The V gene is TRBV27, the J gene TRBJ2-7, with 7 bases lining up with TRBD1. Germline CDR1 and CDR2: MNHEY and SMNVEV (reference sequence). The CDR3 has 12 residues. Trimming at V came to 8 bases and at J to 5 bases, leaving 6 bases not matched to a gene. CDR3 sequence reads: CASGDRADEQYF. The CDR3, as DNA: TGTGCCAGCGGCGACAGGGCCGACGAGCAGTACTTC.

This chain's CDR3 is CASSRQGTGNTIYF. DNA of the CDR3: TGTGCCAGCAGCCGTCAGGGGACTGGAAACACCATATATTTT. This chain links TRBV11-2 with TRBJ1-3; possible D gene TRBD1, 6 bases. Trimming stripped 5 bases from V and 2 bases from J, with 10 bases between. Per the germline V gene, CDR1 is SGHAT and CDR2 is FQNNGV. There are 14 residues in the CDR3.

The chain couples TRBV6-5 to TRBJ2-2; 10 bases agree with TRBD1. V shed 4 bases, J shed 7 bases, and the junction held 6 bases outside the gene matches. Per the germline V gene, CDR1 is MNHEY and CDR2 is SVGAGI. This CDR3 spans 15 amino acids. The CDR3 is CASSSGTGAGGELFF. DNA for the CDR3: TGTGCCAGCAGTTCCGGGACAGGGGCGGGCGGGGAGCTGTTTTTT.